A selection of T cell receptor beta chains follows, all from one sample in a study of shared clonotypes between healthy human individuals. Method: immunoSEQ multiplex PCR; TCRdb's copy keeps in-frame clones and lacks some. The sample comprises 490,000 or so clones, roughly 85% of which are singletons, and roughly 12% rests with the top ten. What was sequenced was PBMCs. These receptors were collected from a woman aged 40 to 50 in good health. Some clones in this sample may be carry-over from other donors' samples. Both conserved end residues are part of each CDR3. A D gene is named only where the DNA matches it firmly. The size entry is marked missing in some rows and otherwise reads once, few, many or a size class.

NA | TRBJ2-7 | TRBD2 | TRBV28 | 18 | CASSQIPSSGSFSYEQYF | TGTGCCAGCAGTCAAATCCCGTCTAGCGGGTCGTTTTCCTACGAGCAGTACTTC
few | TRBJ1-2 | NA | TRBV7-8 | 15 | CASSLSGASNYGYTF | TGTGCCAGCAGCTTATCTGGGGCTTCAAACTATGGCTACACCTTC
NA | TRBJ2-5 | NA | TRBV15 | 15 | CATSRDRSRQETQYF | TGTGCCACCAGCAGAGATCGGAGTAGACAAGAGACCCAGTACTTC
NA | TRBJ2-1 | NA | TRBV15 | 16 | CATSRSPLAGRDEQFF | TGTGCCACCAGCAGATCCCCCCTGGCGGGGCGCGATGAGCAGTTCTTC
NA | TRBJ1-5 | NA | TRBV5-1 | 13 | CASSLTVGEPQHF | TGCGCCAGCAGCTTAACGGTTGGGGAGCCCCAGCATTTT
NA | TRBJ1-2 | TRBD1 | TRBV4-1 | 18 | CASSQDPAGGSFKDGYTF | TGCGCCAGCAGCCAAGATCCGGCAGGGGGCAGTTTTAAGGATGGCTACACCTTC
NA | TRBJ2-7 | TRBD2 | TRBV6-5 | 14 | CASSYTSGSYEQYF | TGTGCCAGCAGTTACACTAGCGGGAGCTACGAGCAGTACTTC
NA | TRBJ2-4 | NA | TRBV10-2 | 14 | CASSDRGMGSIQYF | TGCGCCAGCAGTGACCGCGGGATGGGGAGCATTCAGTACTTC
NA | TRBJ2-7 | NA | TRBV6-6 | 11 | CASSYVSEQYF | TGTGCCAGCAGTTATGTTAGCGAGCAGTACTTC
NA | TRBJ2-7 | NA | TRBV9 | 13 | CASSVSSYHEQYF | TGTGCCAGCAGCGTATCTAGCTACCACGAGCAGTACTTC
few | TRBJ1-2 | NA | TRBV10-3 | 11 | CAISEGWSYTF | TGTGCCATCAGTGAGGGATGGAGCTACACCTTC
NA | TRBJ1-1 | NA | TRBV19 | 13 | CASSPSRVTEAFF | TGTGCCAGTAGTCCCTCGCGTGTAACTGAAGCTTTCTTT
NA | TRBJ2-3 | NA | TRBV10-3 | 14 | CAIRSDVGPDTQYF | TGTGCCATCAGATCGGACGTGGGGCCAGATACGCAGTATTTT
NA | TRBJ1-1 | NA | TRBV5-1 | 12 | CASSLPNTEAFF | TGCGCCAGCAGCTTACCGAACACTGAAGCTTTCTTT
NA | TRBJ2-1 | NA | TRBV5-1 | 15 | CASSLAAQTLNEQFF | TGCGCCAGCAGCTTGGCCGCACAGACCCTCAATGAGCAGTTCTTC
few | TRBJ1-2 | TRBD1 | TRBV7-8 | 18 | CASSSRDSKHGLNPPYTF | TGTGCCAGCAGCTCCCGGGACAGTAAGCATGGATTAAACCCTCCCTACACCTTC
NA | TRBJ1-2 | NA | TRBV2 | 16 | CASTEPGLRVGYGYTF | TGTGCCAGCACTGAACCAGGACTGCGGGTTGGGTATGGCTACACCTTC
NA | TRBJ1-1 | NA | TRBV7-2 | 13 | CASSFGRSTEAFF | TGTGCCAGCAGCTTTGGCAGGTCGACTGAAGCTTTCTTT
NA | TRBJ2-5 | NA | TRBV6-5 | 13 | CASSRLTQETQYF | TGTGCCAGCAGCCGACTGACTCAAGAGACCCAGTACTTC
NA | TRBJ2-5 | NA | TRBV6-4 | 11 | CASSQVETQYF | TGTGCCAGCAGCCAAGTGGAGACCCAGTACTTC
NA | TRBJ1-4 | TRBD1 | TRBV27 | 16 | CASSLSLRQGQGKLFF | TGTGCCAGCAGTTTATCGCTCCGACAGGGACAGGGAAAACTGTTTTTT
NA | TRBJ2-1 | TRBD2 | TRBV6-5 | 15 | CASSSQAAGDNEQFF | TGTGCCAGCAGTTCTCAAGCGGCGGGGGACAATGAGCAGTTCTTC
NA | TRBJ2-5 | TRBD1 | TRBV19 | 15 | CASTLGTGGEETQYF | TGTGCCAGTACTCTCGGGACAGGGGGAGAAGAGACCCAGTACTTC
medium-sized | TRBJ2-5 | NA | TRBV2 | 14 | CASMGPPRAETQYF | TGTGCCAGCATGGGCCCCCCCCGCGCGGAGACCCAGTACTTC
few | TRBJ1-1 | NA | TRBV29-1 | 11 | CSASGDTEAFF | TGCAGCGCCTCAGGGGACACTGAAGCTTTCTTT
NA | TRBJ1-5 | NA | TRBV28 | 16 | CASSLGWVAGNQPQHF | TGTGCCAGCAGTCTGGGGTGGGTGGCAGGCAATCAGCCCCAGCATTTT
NA | TRBJ2-7 | TRBD2 | TRBV29-1 | 14 | CSVGEGAGNYEQYF | TGCAGCGTTGGGGAGGGAGCGGGGAATTACGAGCAGTACTTC
once | TRBJ2-2 | TRBD1 | TRBV6-6 | 16 | CASSTPDRGSTGELFF | TGTGCCAGCAGTACCCCAGACAGGGGGAGCACCGGGGAGCTGTTTTTT
NA | TRBJ2-4 | TRBD1 | TRBV7-8 | 13 | CASSAMGQYVQYF | TGTGCCAGCAGTGCTATGGGACAGTACGTTCAGTACTTC
NA | TRBJ1-2 | NA | TRBV10-2 | 13 | CASSESRVYGYTF | TGCGCCAGCAGTGAGTCCAGGGTCTATGGCTACACCTTC
NA | TRBJ1-5 | NA | TRBV19 | 13 | CASSIPQAQPQHF | TGTGCCAGTAGTATACCTCAAGCACAGCCCCAGCATTTT
once | TRBJ1-1 | NA | TRBV14 | 17 | CASSQVISRVWGAEAFF | TGTGCCAGCAGCCAAGTAATTTCTAGGGTTTGGGGCGCTGAAGCTTTCTTT
once | TRBJ2-3 | TRBD2 | TRBV7-7 | 16 | CASSPRTSGKADTQYF | TGTGCTAGCAGCCCCCGGACTAGCGGGAAAGCAGATACGCAGTATTTT
few | TRBJ1-5 | NA | TRBV19 | 14 | CASSTTGKDQPQHF | TGTGCCAGTAGTACCACAGGTAAGGACCAGCCCCAGCATTTT
once | TRBJ2-1 | NA | TRBV5-1 | 17 | CASSLGLALSSYNEQFF | TGCGCCAGCAGCTTAGGATTAGCGCTAAGCTCCTACAATGAGCAGTTCTTC
NA | TRBJ1-1 | TRBD1 | TRBV7-9 | 15 | CASSLMGQGATEAFF | TGTGCCAGCAGCTTGATGGGACAGGGGGCAACTGAAGCTTTCTTT
few | TRBJ1-1 | NA | TRBV27 | 13 | CASSFTVNTEAFF | TGTGCCAGCAGTTTTACAGTGAACACTGAAGCTTTCTTT
NA | TRBJ2-3 | NA | TRBV7-9 | 12 | CASSFRPDTQYF | TGTGCCAGCAGCTTTCGGCCTGATACGCAGTATTTT
NA | TRBJ1-1 | NA | TRBV18 | 17 | CASSPLRDGSGTTEAFF | TGTGCCAGCTCACCCCTCCGGGACGGTTCTGGCACCACTGAAGCTTTCTTT
NA | TRBJ2-5 | NA | TRBV7-9 | 19 | CASSHALGKGGTHQETQYF | TGTGCCAGCAGCCATGCTTTAGGAAAGGGCGGGACGCACCAAGAGACCCAGTACTTC
NA | TRBJ2-2 | NA | TRBV5-4 | 16 | CASSLGAGHNTGELFF | TGTGCCAGCAGCTTGGGGGCGGGGCATAACACCGGGGAGCTGTTTTTT
NA | TRBJ2-7 | TRBD2 | TRBV28 | 17 | CASSLSQQLAGSYEQYF | TGTGCCAGCAGTTTATCTCAACAACTAGCGGGAAGTTACGAGCAGTACTTC
NA | TRBJ2-7 | NA | TRBV30 | 13 | CAWRAVGSYEQYF | TGTGCCTGGAGAGCCGTGGGCTCCTACGAGCAGTACTTC
NA | TRBJ2-5 | NA | TRBV5-1 | 15 | CASSLAQTKGETQYF | TGCGCCAGCAGCTTGGCACAGACCAAGGGGGAGACCCAGTACTTC
NA | TRBJ2-1 | NA | TRBV20-1 | 11 | CSARVSDEQFF | TGCAGTGCTAGAGTGTCCGATGAGCAGTTCTTC